Each of the 31 T cell receptor beta chains below was sequenced from the same sample in a study of blood T cells in healthy people across ages. Alongside a J-beta primer mix, a sample-barcoded 5' primer served in a second PCR lasting roughly 6 to 12 cycles. TCRdb fed the 5' RACE reads into MiXCR, producing one record per CDR3 protein. Of hundreds of thousands of distinct CDR3 sequences in the sample, about 30% were seen once. The sample comprised blood. The receptor source for this set is a woman of 80 years or more in good health.

Ten or more counts support this clonotype. The V gene is TRBV7-2, the J gene TRBJ2-7; D assignment may be TRBD1 or TRBD2 (5 bases each). Trimming removed 1 base at V and 6 bases at J, with 10 bases between. CDR3 size: 13 residues. The germline gives CDR1 SGHTA, CDR2 FQGNSA. CDR3 loop: CASSLGGVVEQYF. The DNA for the CDR3 is TGTGCCAGCAGCTTAGGAGGGGTAGTCGAGCAGTACTTC.

Remarks on this clonotype: This may stem from a read error, because a much larger clone lies one nucleotide away. This chain joins TRBV12-3 or TRBV12-4 and TRBJ1-1; no reliable D call. There are 14 residues in the CDR3. CDR3 nucleotides: TGTGCCAGCAGGCGGAACGGTAGGAACGCTGAAGCTTTCTTT. Translated, it gives CASRRNGRNAEAFF.

This clonotype showed up just a few times. The rearrangement links TRBV3-1 to TRBJ2-3; tentative D call: TRBD2 (7 bases). Germline CDR1 and CDR2: LGHDT and YNNKEL (reference sequence). Deletions cut 3 bases from V and 5 bases from J, with 18 bases between. The CDR3 is made up of 16 amino acids. This chain's CDR3 is CASSQGFGGAGDTQYF. The CDR3 DNA sequence: TGTGCCAGCAGCCAGGGGTTTGGGGGGGCCGGAGATACGCAGTATTTT.

The chain links TRBV4-3 to TRBJ2-5, with D possibly TRBD2 on 5 matching bases. The CDR3 runs 15 residues. V was trimmed by 0 bases and J by 9 bases, leaving 17 bases between them. Germline V gene data show CDR1 as LGHNA and CDR2 as YSLEER. The CDR3 DNA reads TGCGCCAGCAGCCAAGATATCGGGTCCCCGCGGGCCCAGTACTTC. Its protein is CASSQDIGSPRAQYF.

This clonotype was recorded a few times. The chain is built from TRBV28 and TRBJ1-4, with TRBD1 as a possible D gene (5 bases). The germline V and J ends were trimmed by 6 bases and 4 bases, with 15 bases remaining between them. This CDR3 spans 15 amino acids. Germline V gene lookup returns CDR1 MDHEN and CDR2 SYDVKM. In DNA, the CDR3 is TGTGCCAGCAGCTTAGGGGTCAGAAATAATGAAAAACTGTTTTTT. This sequence encodes CASSLGVRNNEKLFF.

V gene TRBV5-1 combines with J gene TRBJ1-1, with D possibly matching TRBD1 (6 bases). The length of the CDR3 is 14 residues. V was clipped by 5 bases and J by 0 bases, with 11 bases between them. In germline, CDR1 is SGHRS, CDR2 YFSETQ. In nucleotides, the CDR3 is TGCGCCAGCAGTCGGGGGGCAATGAACACTGAAGCTTTCTTT. Translated, it gives CASSRGAMNTEAFF.

This clonotype was recorded a few times. This may arise from a read error, as a much more abundant clone is one base away. V is TRBV6-1 and J is TRBJ2-5; TRBD1 matches at 8 bases. Trimming at V came to 8 bases and at J to 5 bases, leaving 10 bases not matched to a gene. CDR3 length: 14 residues. Germline V gene lookup returns CDR1 MNHNS and CDR2 SASEGT. CDR3 bases: TGTGCCAGCCGTTGCTCAGGGGGCTGCGAGACCCAGTACTTC. This sequence encodes CASRCSGGCETQYF.

This clonotype has a handful of counts. This chain uses TRBV27 with TRBJ1-4; D gene uncertain. CDR1 and CDR2 (germline): MNHEY, SMNVEV (reference sequence). V was shortened by 3 bases and J by 0 bases, with 11 bases between the two germline ends. CDR3 length equals 16 residues. Here the CDR3 DNA reads TGTGCCAGCAGTTTGGCCGTGGGCACAACTAATGAAAAACTGTTTTTT. Translating gives CASSLAVGTTNEKLFF.

This clonotype has more than one count but fewer than ten. The CDR3 is CASSQDGQGSCNEQFF. The CDR3 nucleotides read TGCGCCAGCAGCCAAGATGGGCAGGGGTCATGCAATGAGCAGTTCTTC. The rearrangement joins TRBV4-3 to TRBJ2-1; tentative D call: TRBD1 (6 bases). The CDR3 has 16 residues. CDR1 and CDR2 from the germline V gene are LGHNA and YSLEER. Deletions cut 0 bases from V and 6 bases from J, with 15 bases between.

This clonotype was observed many times. The chain uses TRBV5-1 and TRBJ2-5; maybe TRBD2 (5 bases). Looked up from germline, CDR1 is SGHRS and CDR2 is YFSETQ. V lost 4 bases and J lost 3, with 19 bases in between. The CDR3 is made up of 16 amino acids. For the CDR3, the DNA is TGCGCCAGCAGCCCCAACCAAGAGCGGTTAGAAGAGACCCAGTACTTC. This encodes CASSPNQERLEETQYF.

This clonotype was picked up a small number of times. One base away lies a much larger clone, so this may be a sequencing read error. The CDR3 loop is CASSSRQGEQYF. CDR3 bases: TGTGCCAGCAGCAGTAGACAGGGCGAGCAGTACTTC. This chain uses TRBV7-3 with TRBJ2-7; 7 bases align to TRBD1. V lost 5 bases, J lost 6 bases, and 4 bases stayed unmatched. Germline V CDR1 and CDR2: SGHTA, FQGTGA. CDR3 length: 12 residues. Together with reference TRBV7-3 and TRBJ2-7, the CDR3 gives the full variable domain: GAGVSQTPSNKVTEKGKYVELRCDPISGHTALYWYRQSLGQGPEFLIYFQGTGAADDSGLPNDRFFAVRPEGSVSTLKIQRTERGDSAVYLCASSSRQGEQYFGPGTRLTVT.

This clonotype was counted a few times. A read error may be the cause here, since a much bigger clone is one base away. This chain links TRBV4-2 with TRBJ2-1, with 7 bases lining up with TRBD2. Matching the DNA end better, TRBJ2-7 makes the J call doubtful. This CDR3 is 14 amino acids long. Germline values: CDR1 LGHNA, CDR2 YNFKEQ. CDR3 sequence: CASWGGSSYNEQYF. The CDR3 DNA reads as TGTGCCAGTTGGGGAGGGAGCTCCTACAATGAGCAGTACTTC.

This clonotype was counted many times. This chain links TRBV5-1 with TRBJ2-5; D might be TRBD2 (5 bases). V shed 6 bases and J shed 2 bases, with 17 bases lying between them. Germline lookup yields CDR1 SGHRS and CDR2 YFSETQ. CDR3 size: 15 residues. This chain's CDR3 is CASTPGNAEQETQYF. The CDR3 bases are TGCGCCAGCACTCCGGGAAATGCAGAGCAAGAGACCCAGTACTTC. The full variable domain, completed using reference TRBV5-1 and TRBJ2-5, is KAGVTQTPRYLIKTRGQQVTLSCSPISGHRSVSWYQQTPGQGLQFLFEYFSETQRNKGNFPGRFSGRQFSNSRSEMNVSTLELGDSALYLCASTPGNAEQETQYFGPGTRLLVL.

The chain recombines TRBV20-1 with TRBJ2-1, with TRBD1 identical over 8 bases. The germline V gene encodes CDR1 DFQATT and CDR2 SNEGSKA (reference sequence). The CDR3 is 15 residues long. Trimming at V came to 3 bases and at J to 3 bases, leaving 7 bases not matched to a gene. The CDR3, as DNA: TGCAGTGCTAGCCTGACAGGGGAAGGCTACAATGAGCAGTTCTTC. Translation: CSASLTGEGYNEQFF.

This clonotype was counted many times. The rearrangement links TRBV5-6 to TRBJ2-1, with 8 positions matching TRBD2. The CDR3 totals 16 residues. Per the germline V gene, CDR1 is SGHDT and CDR2 is YYEEEE. The J segment lost 6 bases and the V segment lost 3 bases, leaving 11 bases of the junction unmatched. This CDR3 is CASSSLGGASGNEQFF. The CDR3 region has the DNA TGTGCCAGCAGCTCCCTCGGGGGGGCCTCAGGCAATGAGCAGTTCTTC.

This clonotype was seen repeatedly, ten times or more. The V and J genes are TRBV4-3 and TRBJ2-7; D might be TRBD2 (6 bases). The CDR3 consists of 13 residues. V was trimmed by 2 bases and J by 7 bases, leaving 12 bases between them. The germline CDR1 and CDR2 sequences are LGHNA and YSLEER. CDR3: CASSQLVAGEQYF. The CDR3 DNA reads as TGCGCCAGCAGCCAACTCGTCGCGGGAGAGCAGTACTTC.

The J gene is TRBJ2-7, the V gene TRBV30; D is perhaps TRBD1 (6 bases). Looked up from germline, CDR1 is GTSNPN and CDR2 is SVGIG (reference sequence). The CDR3 has 13 residues. Trimming removed 2 bases from V and 5 bases from J, with 13 bases in between. CDR3 sequence: CAWSRDMQDEQYF. In DNA, the CDR3 is TGTGCCTGGAGTCGGGACATGCAGGACGAGCAGTACTTC.

A word on this clonotype: Being one base from a much bigger clone, this may be a read error. Here the CDR3 DNA reads TGTGCCAGCGGTGCAACGTCAACTTATGGCTACACCTTC. Protein: CASGATSTYGYTF. The chain has TRBV28 and TRBJ1-2, with D uncertain. The V end lost 8 bases, the J end lost 5 bases, and 15 bases lay between the germline ends. Germline CDR1 reads MDHEN; CDR2 reads SYDVKM. CDR3 size: 13 residues.

This clonotype was picked up many times. The V call is TRBV20-1, the J call TRBJ2-4; 11 bases line up with TRBD2. The CDR3 sequence is 19 residues long. The germline gives CDR1 DFQATT, CDR2 SNEGSKA (reference sequence). V was pared by 6 bases and J by 0 bases, with 16 bases of the junction left unmatched. This CDR3 reads CSAPKGASGGHLAKNIQYF. For the CDR3, the DNA is TGCAGTGCCCCCAAGGGTGCTAGCGGGGGGCATCTAGCCAAAAACATTCAGTACTTC.

This clonotype was counted only a few times. This chain uses TRBV30 with TRBJ1-2, with 7 positions matching TRBD1. V was pared by 2 bases and J by 6 bases, with 9 bases of the junction left unmatched. Germline V gene lookup returns CDR1 GTSNPN and CDR2 SVGIG (reference sequence). CDR3 length: 14 residues. Here the CDR3 reads CAWSTGERIHGYTF. The CDR3 region has the DNA TGTGCCTGGAGTACAGGGGAGAGGATCCATGGCTACACCTTC.

At least ten counts were recorded for this clonotype. The chain links TRBV12-3 or TRBV12-4 to TRBJ2-7; D remains ambiguous. CDR3 length: 14 residues. Trimming removed 0 bases at V and 1 base at J, with 7 bases between. The CDR3 reads CASSLARRSYEQYF. For the CDR3, the DNA is TGTGCCAGCAGTTTAGCGCGGCGGTCCTACGAGCAGTACTTC.

The sample holds many counts of this clonotype. V is TRBV4-3 and J is TRBJ2-3; D remains ambiguous. The CDR3 loop spans 16 amino acids. Germline CDR1 is LGHNA and CDR2 is YSLEER. Trimming cost V 1 base and J 3 bases, with 14 bases left between them. The CDR3 region has the DNA TGCGCCAGCAGCCAAGTAGGCTCAAATCCGACAGATACGCAGTATTTT. Amino acids: CASSQVGSNPTDTQYF.

The J gene is TRBJ1-2, the V gene TRBV9; 10 positions agree with TRBD1. Germline V gives CDR1 SGDLS, CDR2 YYNGEE. The trim removed 4 bases at V and 7 bases at J, leaving 10 bases unmatched. CDR3 size: 15 residues. The CDR3 sequence: CASSTRDRGLRGYTF. The CDR3 DNA follows: TGTGCCAGCAGCACAAGAGACAGGGGGCTTCGTGGCTACACCTTC.

With respect to this clonotype: One junction end disagrees with the germline gene, perhaps due to a read error. The genes are TRBV5-6 and TRBJ1-6; D uncertain. In germline, CDR1 is SGHDT, CDR2 YYEEEE. The CDR3 length is 13 residues. CDR3: CARSSRRNSPLHF. CDR3 sequence (DNA): TGTGCCCGCAGCTCCAGAAGAAATTCACCCCTCCACTTT.

This clonotype was observed at least ten times. The V gene is TRBV20-1, the J gene TRBJ2-3, with 13 bases matching TRBD2. V shed 3 bases and J 2 bases; nucleotides not matched to a gene: 8. CDR1 and CDR2 from the germline V gene are DFQATT and SNEGSKA (reference sequence). The CDR3 totals 17 residues. The CDR3 nucleotides read TGCAGTGCTAGTACCGCTACTAGCGGGGGGGCCACAGATACGCAGTATTTT. It codes for CSASTATSGGATDTQYF.

This clonotype was found a few times. The chain carries TRBV10-3 and TRBJ1-5, with D maybe TRBD1 (6 bases). The germline gives CDR1 ENHRY, CDR2 SYGVKD. The length of the CDR3 is 16 residues. V was cut by 4 bases and J by 3 bases, with 16 bases left in between. The CDR3 reads CAISAGRGRINQPQHF. CDR3 in DNA: TGTGCCATCAGTGCCGGGCGGGGGCGCATCAATCAGCCCCAGCATTTT.

This sequence joins TRBV6-2 or TRBV6-3 and TRBJ2-7, with D unresolved. Trimming shortened V by 11 bases and J by 0 bases, and 14 bases separated the two germline ends. The CDR3 spans 13 residues. Germline values: CDR1 MNHEY, CDR2 SVGEGT. The CDR3 spells CAYTKTSSYEQYF. CDR3 DNA sequence: TGTGCCTACACCAAAACGAGCTCCTACGAGCAGTACTTC.

This clonotype appeared many times. The chain is built from TRBV29-1 and TRBJ2-3; D gene uncertain. The CDR3 has 10 residues. Germline-derived CDR1 and CDR2 are SQVTM and ANQGSEA. V dropped 4 bases and J dropped 4 bases, with 3 bases sitting between them. CDR3 amino acids: CSVGADTQYF. As DNA, the CDR3 is TGCAGCGTTGGGGCAGATACGCAGTATTTT.

This clonotype has ten or more counts. The genes are TRBV20-1 and TRBJ2-4; 8 nucleotides agree with TRBD1. The V segment lost 3 bases and the J segment 6 bases; nucleotides outside the gene matches: 10. The CDR3 sequence is 15 residues long. Per germline, CDR1 DFQATT and CDR2 SNEGSKA (reference sequence). This CDR3 is CSASRPGQGRNIQYF. The CDR3, as DNA: TGCAGTGCTAGCCGCCCTGGACAGGGAAGAAACATTCAGTACTTC.

This sequence joins TRBV20-1 and TRBJ1-1, with TRBD1 as a possible D gene (5 bases). The germline CDR1 and CDR2 sequences are DFQATT and SNEGSKA (reference sequence). The CDR3 loop spans 13 amino acids. V was shortened by 6 bases and J by 3 bases, with 14 bases between the two germline ends. The CDR3 DNA reads as TGCAGTGCGAGCCAGGGAGCTCACACTGAAGCTTTCTTT. Translated, it gives CSASQGAHTEAFF.

In its sample, this clonotype was seen a few times. V and J are TRBV7-9 and TRBJ1-5, with 8 bases matching TRBD1. Germline V gene lookup returns CDR1 SEHNR and CDR2 FQNEAQ (reference sequence). The CDR3 loop spans 18 amino acids. V lost 3 bases to trimming and J lost 0 bases; unmatched junction nucleotides: 10. CDR3 coding DNA: TGTGCCAGCAGCTTCACAGGGGGTGATCTATATAGCAATCAGCCCCAGCATTTT. Residues: CASSFTGGDLYSNQPQHF.